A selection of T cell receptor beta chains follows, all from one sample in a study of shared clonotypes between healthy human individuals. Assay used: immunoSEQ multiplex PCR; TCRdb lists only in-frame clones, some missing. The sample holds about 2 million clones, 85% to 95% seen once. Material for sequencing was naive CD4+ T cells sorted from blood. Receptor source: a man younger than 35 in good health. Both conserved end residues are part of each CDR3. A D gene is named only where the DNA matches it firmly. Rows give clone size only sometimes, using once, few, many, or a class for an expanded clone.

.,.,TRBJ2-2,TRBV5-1,CASSLDGFANTGELFF,TGCGCCAGCAGCCTCGACGGATTCGCGAACACCGGGGAGCTGTTTTTT
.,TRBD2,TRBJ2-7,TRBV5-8,CASNERRGRTYEQYF,TGTGCCAGCAACGAGAGACGCGGGAGAACCTACGAGCAGTACTTC
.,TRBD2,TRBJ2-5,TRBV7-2,CASSLVAGGGETQYF,TGTGCCAGCAGCTTAGTTGCGGGAGGCGGGGAGACCCAGTACTTC
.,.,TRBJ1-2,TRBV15,CATSRDPGGYGYTF,TGTGCCACCAGCAGAGATCCGGGGGGATATGGCTACACCTTC
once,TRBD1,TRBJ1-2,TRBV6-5,CASSRDRVRAYTF,TGTGCCAGCAGCCGGGACAGGGTGAGGGCCTACACCTTC
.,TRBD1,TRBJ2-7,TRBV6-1,CASSWTGGGQYF,TGTGCCAGCAGCTGGACAGGCGGCGGGCAGTACTTC
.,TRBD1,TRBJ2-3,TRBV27,CASSFLPTGMGADTQYF,TGTGCCAGCAGCTTCCTCCCGACAGGGATGGGTGCAGATACGCAGTATTTT
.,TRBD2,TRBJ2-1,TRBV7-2,CASSQREGRDNEQFF,TGTGCCAGCAGTCAGCGGGAGGGCCGGGACAATGAGCAGTTCTTC
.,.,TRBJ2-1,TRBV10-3,CAISEVDEQFF,TGTGCCATCAGTGAAGTCGATGAGCAGTTCTTC
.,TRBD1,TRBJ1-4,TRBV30,CAWSAQGEKLFF,TGTGCCTGGAGCGCACAGGGGGAAAAACTGTTTTTT
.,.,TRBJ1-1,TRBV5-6,CASSLFGTNTEAFF,TGTGCCAGCAGCTTGTTTGGGACGAACACTGAAGCTTTCTTT
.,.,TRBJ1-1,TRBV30,CAWMDGFTEAFF,TGTGCCTGGATGGATGGGTTCACTGAAGCTTTCTTT
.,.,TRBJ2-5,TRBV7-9,CASSPWGREGTQYF,TGTGCCAGCAGCCCCTGGGGCCGAGAGGGGACCCAGTACTTC
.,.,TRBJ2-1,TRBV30,CAWSVGASSYNEQFF,TGTGCCTGGAGTGTTGGCGCAAGCTCCTACAATGAGCAGTTCTTC
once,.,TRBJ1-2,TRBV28,CASSLWTAGYTF,TGTGCCAGCAGTTTATGGACAGCTGGCTACACCTTC
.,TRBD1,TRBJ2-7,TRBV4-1,CASSLVLGQGYYEQYF,TGCGCCAGCAGCCTGGTCTTAGGACAGGGGTACTACGAGCAGTACTTC
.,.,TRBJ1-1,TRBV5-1,CASSPQGPPTEAFF,TGCGCCAGCAGCCCACAGGGTCCTCCCACTGAAGCTTTCTTT
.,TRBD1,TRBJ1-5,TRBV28,CASSFGDRVGKQPQHF,TGTGCCAGCAGTTTTGGCGACAGGGTGGGGAAGCAGCCCCAGCATTTT
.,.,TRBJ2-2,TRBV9,CASSVDLAGGTGELFF,TGTGCCAGCAGCGTAGATCTAGCTGGGGGCACCGGGGAGCTGTTTTTT
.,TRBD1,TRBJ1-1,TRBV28,CASSSRGLQNTEAFF,TGTGCCAGCAGCAGTAGGGGGCTACAGAACACTGAAGCTTTCTTT
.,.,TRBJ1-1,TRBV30,CAWSVRGLMNTEAFF,TGTGCCTGGAGTGTAAGGGGCCTCATGAACACTGAAGCTTTCTTT
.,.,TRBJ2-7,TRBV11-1,CASSLTQDSYEQYF,TGTGCCAGCAGCTTAACTCAGGACAGCTACGAGCAGTACTTC
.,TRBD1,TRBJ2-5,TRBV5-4,CASSSDRGMRETQYF,TGTGCCAGCAGTTCCGACAGGGGAATGAGGGAGACCCAGTACTTC
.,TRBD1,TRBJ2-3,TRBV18,CASSPQGALGTDTQYF,TGTGCCAGCTCACCACAGGGGGCGCTGGGCACAGATACGCAGTATTTT
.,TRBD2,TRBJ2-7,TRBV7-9,CASSLGLSGVYEQYF,TGTGCCAGCAGCTTAGGGCTTAGCGGGGTCTACGAGCAGTACTTC
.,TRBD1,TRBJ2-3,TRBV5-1,CASSLIQTGGVTDTQYF,TGCGCCAGCAGCTTGATCCAGACAGGGGGGGTCACAGATACGCAGTATTTT
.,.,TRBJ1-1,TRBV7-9,CASSLRTLNTEAFF,TGTGCCAGCAGCTTACGGACTTTGAACACTGAAGCTTTCTTT